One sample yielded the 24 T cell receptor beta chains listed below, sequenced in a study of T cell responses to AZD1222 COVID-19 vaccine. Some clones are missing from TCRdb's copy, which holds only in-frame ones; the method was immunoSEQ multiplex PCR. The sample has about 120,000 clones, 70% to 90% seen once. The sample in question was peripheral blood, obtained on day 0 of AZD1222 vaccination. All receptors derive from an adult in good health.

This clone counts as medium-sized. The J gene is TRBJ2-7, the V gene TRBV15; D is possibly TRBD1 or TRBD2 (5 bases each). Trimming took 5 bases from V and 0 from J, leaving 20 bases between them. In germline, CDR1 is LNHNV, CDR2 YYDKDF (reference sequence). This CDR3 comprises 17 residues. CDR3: CATSSIPSGTSSYEQYF. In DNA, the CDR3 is TGTGCCACCAGCTCCATCCCGTCTGGGACGAGCTCCTACGAGCAGTACTTC.

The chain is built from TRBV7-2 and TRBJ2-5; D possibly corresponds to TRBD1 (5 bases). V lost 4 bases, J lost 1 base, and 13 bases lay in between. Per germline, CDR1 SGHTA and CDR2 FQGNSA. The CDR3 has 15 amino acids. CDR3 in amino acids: CASSWRQNSQETQYF. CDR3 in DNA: TGTGCCAGCAGCTGGAGACAGAACTCCCAAGAGACCCAGTACTTC.

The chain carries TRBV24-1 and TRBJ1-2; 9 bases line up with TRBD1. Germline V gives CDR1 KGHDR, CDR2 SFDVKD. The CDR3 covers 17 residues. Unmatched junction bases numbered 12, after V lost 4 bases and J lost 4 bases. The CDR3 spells CATSDLSTGGGIYGYTF. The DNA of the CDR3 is TGTGCCACCAGTGACCTATCTACAGGGGGCGGAATCTATGGCTACACCTTC.

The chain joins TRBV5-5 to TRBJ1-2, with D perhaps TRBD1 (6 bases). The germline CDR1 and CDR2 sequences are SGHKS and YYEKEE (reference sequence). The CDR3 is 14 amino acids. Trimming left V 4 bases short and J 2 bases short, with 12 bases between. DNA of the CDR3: TGTGCCAGCAGCCCCGACAGGCTGAACTATGGCTACACCTTC. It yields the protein CASSPDRLNYGYTF.

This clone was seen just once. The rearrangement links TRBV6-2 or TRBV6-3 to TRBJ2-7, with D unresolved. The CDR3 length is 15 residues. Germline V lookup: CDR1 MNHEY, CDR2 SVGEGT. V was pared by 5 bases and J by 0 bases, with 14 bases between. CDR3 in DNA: TGTGCCAGCAGTCCCAATATCAACCCCTCCTACGAGCAGTACTTC. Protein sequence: CASSPNINPSYEQYF.

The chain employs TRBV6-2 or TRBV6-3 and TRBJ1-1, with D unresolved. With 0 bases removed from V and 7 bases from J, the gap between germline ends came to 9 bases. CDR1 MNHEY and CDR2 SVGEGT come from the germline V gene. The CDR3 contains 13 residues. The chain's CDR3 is CASSYSLRLEAFF. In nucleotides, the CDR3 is TGTGCCAGCAGTTACTCCCTCCGGCTTGAAGCTTTCTTT.

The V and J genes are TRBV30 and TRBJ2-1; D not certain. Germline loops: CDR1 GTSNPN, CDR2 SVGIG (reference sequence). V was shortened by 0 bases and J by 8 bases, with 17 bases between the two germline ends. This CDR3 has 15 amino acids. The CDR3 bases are TGTGCCTGGAGTGTACGGGCCGCGCGAAGCTATGAGCAGTTCTTC. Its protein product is CAWSVRAARSYEQFF.

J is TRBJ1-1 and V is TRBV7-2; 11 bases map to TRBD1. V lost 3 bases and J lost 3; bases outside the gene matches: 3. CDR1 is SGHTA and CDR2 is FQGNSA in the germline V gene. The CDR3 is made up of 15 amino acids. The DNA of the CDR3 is TGTGCCAGCAGCTTTCTGGGACAGGGGGACACTGAAGCTTTCTTT. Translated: CASSFLGQGDTEAFF.

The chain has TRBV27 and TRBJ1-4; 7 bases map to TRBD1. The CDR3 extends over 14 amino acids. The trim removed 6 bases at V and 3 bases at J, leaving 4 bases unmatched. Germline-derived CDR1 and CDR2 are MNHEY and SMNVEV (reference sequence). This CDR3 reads CASRRGQANEKLFF. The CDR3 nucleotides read TGTGCCAGCAGAAGGGGGCAGGCTAATGAAAAACTGTTTTTT.

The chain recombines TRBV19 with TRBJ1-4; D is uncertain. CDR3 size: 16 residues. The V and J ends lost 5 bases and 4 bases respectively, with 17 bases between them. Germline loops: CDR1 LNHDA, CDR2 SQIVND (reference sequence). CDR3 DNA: TGTGCCAGTAGTCAAACTAATGGCAGAATTAATGAAAAACTGTTTTTT. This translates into CASSQTNGRINEKLFF.

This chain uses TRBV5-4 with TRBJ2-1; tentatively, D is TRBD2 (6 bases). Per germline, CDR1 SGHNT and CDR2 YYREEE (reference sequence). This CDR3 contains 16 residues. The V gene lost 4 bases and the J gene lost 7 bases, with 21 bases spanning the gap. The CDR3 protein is CASSKFGGEMVNEQFF. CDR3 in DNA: TGTGCCAGCAGCAAGTTCGGGGGAGAGATGGTTAATGAGCAGTTCTTC.

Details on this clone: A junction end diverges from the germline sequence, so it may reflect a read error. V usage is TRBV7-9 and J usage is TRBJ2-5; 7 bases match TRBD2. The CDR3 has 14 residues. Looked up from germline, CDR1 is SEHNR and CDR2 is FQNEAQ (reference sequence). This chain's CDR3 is CVSELGTIKETQYF. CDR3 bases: TGTGTCAGCGAGCTCGGGACTATTAAAGAGACCCAGTACTTC.

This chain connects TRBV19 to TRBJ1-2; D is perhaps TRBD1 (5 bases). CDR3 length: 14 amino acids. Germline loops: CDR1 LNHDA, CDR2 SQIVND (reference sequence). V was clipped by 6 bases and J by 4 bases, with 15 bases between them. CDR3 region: CASSLPGGTYGYTF. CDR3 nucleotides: TGTGCCAGTAGCCTTCCCGGGGGGACCTATGGCTACACCTTC.

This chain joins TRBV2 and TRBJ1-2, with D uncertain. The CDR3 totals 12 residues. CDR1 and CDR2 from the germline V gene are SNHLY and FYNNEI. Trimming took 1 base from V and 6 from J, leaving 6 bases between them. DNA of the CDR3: TGTGCCAGCAGTGAAGGGAGCGATGGCTACACCTTC. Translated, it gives CASSEGSDGYTF.

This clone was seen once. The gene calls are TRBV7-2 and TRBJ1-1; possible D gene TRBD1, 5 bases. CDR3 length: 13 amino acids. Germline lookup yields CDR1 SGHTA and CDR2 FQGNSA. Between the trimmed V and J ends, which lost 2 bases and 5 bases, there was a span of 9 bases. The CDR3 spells CASSLSGGTEAFF. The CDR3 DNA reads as TGTGCCAGCAGCTTATCGGGGGGGACTGAAGCTTTCTTT.

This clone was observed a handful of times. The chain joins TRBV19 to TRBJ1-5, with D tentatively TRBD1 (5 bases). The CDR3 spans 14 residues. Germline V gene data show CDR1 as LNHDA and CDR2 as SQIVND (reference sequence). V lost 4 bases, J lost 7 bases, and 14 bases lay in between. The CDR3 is CASSTGQARQPQHF. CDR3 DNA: TGTGCCAGTAGTACCGGACAAGCGCGGCAGCCCCAGCATTTT.

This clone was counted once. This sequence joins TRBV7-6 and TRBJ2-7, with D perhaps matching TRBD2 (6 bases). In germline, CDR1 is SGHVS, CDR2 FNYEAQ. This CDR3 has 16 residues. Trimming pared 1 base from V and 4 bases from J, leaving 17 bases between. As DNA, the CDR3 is TGTGCCAGCAGCTTAGGAGACCCAAAGGGAGGTTACGAGCAGTACTTC. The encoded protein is CASSLGDPKGGYEQYF. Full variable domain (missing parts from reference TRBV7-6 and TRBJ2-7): GAGVSQSPRYKVTKRGQDVALRCDPISGHVSLYWYRQALGQGPEFLTYFNYEAQQDKSGLPNDRFSAERPEGSISTLTIQRTEQRDSAMYRCASSLGDPKGGYEQYFGPGTRLTVT.

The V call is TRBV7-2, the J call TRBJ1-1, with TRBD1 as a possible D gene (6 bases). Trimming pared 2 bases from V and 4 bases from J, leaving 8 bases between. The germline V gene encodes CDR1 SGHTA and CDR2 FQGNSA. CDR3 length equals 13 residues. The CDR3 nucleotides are TGTGCCAGCAGCTTATACAGGGCCACTGAAGCTTTCTTT. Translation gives CASSLYRATEAFF.

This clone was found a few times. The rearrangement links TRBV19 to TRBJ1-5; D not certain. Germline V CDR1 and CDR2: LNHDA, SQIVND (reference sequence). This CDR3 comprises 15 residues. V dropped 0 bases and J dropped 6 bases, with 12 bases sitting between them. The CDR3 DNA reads TGTGCCAGTAGTATAGATTTGCAAAGTGGTCAGCCCCAGCATTTT. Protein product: CASSIDLQSGQPQHF.

DNA of the CDR3: TGTGCCACCAGCAGAAATACTCCGGGACAGAGAAACACCATATATTTT. Its translation: CATSRNTPGQRNTIYF. The J gene is TRBJ1-3, the V gene TRBV15; TRBD1 matches at 7 bases. The CDR3 extends over 16 amino acids. Germline V lookup: CDR1 LNHNV, CDR2 YYDKDF (reference sequence). J lost 5 bases, V lost 2 bases, and 9 bases had no gene match.

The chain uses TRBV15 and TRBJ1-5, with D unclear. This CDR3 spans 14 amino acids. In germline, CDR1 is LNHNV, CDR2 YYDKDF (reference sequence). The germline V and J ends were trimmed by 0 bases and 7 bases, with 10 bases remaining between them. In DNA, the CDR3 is TGTGCCACCAGCAGAGATCGGGTACGACAGCCCCAGCATTTT. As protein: CATSRDRVRQPQHF. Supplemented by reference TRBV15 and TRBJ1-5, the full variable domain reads DAMVIQNPRYQVTQFGKPVTLSCSQTLNHNVMYWYQQKSSQAPKLLFHYYDKDFNNEADTPDNFQSRRPNTSFCFLDIRSPGLGDTAMYLCATSRDRVRQPQHFGDGTRLSIL.

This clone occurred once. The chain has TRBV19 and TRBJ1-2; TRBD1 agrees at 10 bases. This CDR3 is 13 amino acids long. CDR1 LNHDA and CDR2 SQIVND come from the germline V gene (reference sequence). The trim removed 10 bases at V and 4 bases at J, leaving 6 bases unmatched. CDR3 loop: CATQDRGFYGYTF. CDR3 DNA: TGTGCCACCCAGGACAGGGGGTTCTATGGCTACACCTTC.

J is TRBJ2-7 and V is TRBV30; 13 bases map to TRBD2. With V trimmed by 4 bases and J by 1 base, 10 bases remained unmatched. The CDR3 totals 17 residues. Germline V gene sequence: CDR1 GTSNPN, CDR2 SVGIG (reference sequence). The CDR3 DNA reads TGTGCCTGGAAACCCGGGACTAGCGGGACCCTATCCTACGAGCAGTACTTC. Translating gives CAWKPGTSGTLSYEQYF.

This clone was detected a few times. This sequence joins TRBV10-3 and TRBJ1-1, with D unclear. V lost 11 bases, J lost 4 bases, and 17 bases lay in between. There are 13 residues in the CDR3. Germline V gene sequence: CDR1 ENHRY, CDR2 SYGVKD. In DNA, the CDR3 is TGTGCCTCCCACCCCGGAGTTGGCACTGAAGCTTTCTTT. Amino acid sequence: CASHPGVGTEAFF.